This T cell receptor beta chain was observed in a study of shared clonotypes between healthy human individuals. The CDR3 has 16 residues. Germline CDR1 reads LGHNA; CDR2 reads YNFKEQ. Method: immunoSEQ multiplex PCR; TCRdb's copy keeps in-frame clones and lacks some. The table lists under 650,000 clones, about 95% of them singletons. Study findings and constraints: Memory subsets generally showed smaller estimated richness than naive subsets did. Clonotypes shared by all four sorted-subset donors had higher generation probabilities than non-shared clonotypes.

Points on this clone: No antigen is known for it. An end of the junction does not agree with germline; a read error may underlie this.

The sample was naive CD4+ T cells sorted from blood. Subset described: CD45RA+ positively selected. This chain connects TRBV4-2 to TRBJ2-3; 10 bases are shared with TRBD2. The TCR comes from a woman between 25 and 40 years old in good health. The CDR3 DNA sequence: TGTGCCAGCAGTCAAGATCTAGCGGGAGCTTCAGATACGCAGTATTTT. Translated, it gives CASSQDLAGASDTQYF.